The rows below give T cell receptor beta chains drawn from one sample of a study of blood T cell repertoires in COVID-19. TCRdb's copy holds only in-frame clones and misses some; the assay was immunoSEQ multiplex PCR. The sample has 190,000 or so clones; 80% to 90% are singletons. The specimen sequenced was PBMCs or T cells enriched from blood (not recorded which). The receptors shown here come from a woman between 18 and 29 years old who had recovered from COVID-19. Each CDR3 is given with its conserved first and last residue. Each record gives: CDR3 DNA, CDR3 protein, V gene, J gene, D gene, clone size. A D gene is named only where the DNA matches it firmly. A row's size may be missing; if present it is once, few, many or a size class.

TGTGCCAGCAGCTCCCTGACAGGGGGTTACCCTAACTATGGCTACACCTTC,CASSSLTGGYPNYGYTF,TRBV7-2,TRBJ1-2,TRBD1,NA
TGTGCCAGCAGCCACCGGGCGGGGGCATACAATGAGCAGTTCTTC,CASSHRAGAYNEQFF,TRBV7-9,TRBJ2-1,NA,NA
TGCGCCAGCAGCCAAAGAATAGAGGCCTACGAGCAGTACTTC,CASSQRIEAYEQYF,TRBV4-1,TRBJ2-7,NA,NA
TGTGCCAGCAGCTCTTCATATCCCCTACAGGGCAGGGACACCGGGGAGCTGTTTTTT,CASSSSYPLQGRDTGELFF,TRBV5-4,TRBJ2-2,NA,NA
TGTGCCAGTAGGCTAGGGACAGGGGTCTATGGCTACACCTTC,CASRLGTGVYGYTF,TRBV19,TRBJ1-2,TRBD1,NA
TGTGCCAGCAGCTTAGGCACCGCAGCGGGACCCACAGATACGCAGTATTTT,CASSLGTAAGPTDTQYF,TRBV11-3,TRBJ2-3,TRBD2,NA
TGTGCCAGCAGCCCCCAGACAGCTATGAACACTGAAGCTTTCTTT,CASSPQTAMNTEAFF,TRBV5-4,TRBJ1-1,NA,once
TGTGCCAGCAGGGAGGGACCGGGTGAAAAACTGTTTTTT,CASREGPGEKLFF,TRBV2,TRBJ1-4,NA,NA
TGCAGCGCCGCCTCCCAGTGGAGGGACCCTGAAGCTTTCTTT,CSAASQWRDPEAFF,TRBV29-1,TRBJ1-1,NA,few
TGTGCCAGTAGTATAGAGGGCAGGCTCTGGCATTTT,CASSIEGRLWHF,TRBV19,TRBJ1-5,NA,NA
TGTGCCAGTAGTAGTGACAGAGCAACTAATGAAAAACTGTTTTTT,CASSSDRATNEKLFF,TRBV19,TRBJ1-4,NA,few
TGTGCCAGTAGCGACAGGGGCAGCGGTCAGCCCCAGCATTTT,CASSDRGSGQPQHF,TRBV19,TRBJ1-5,TRBD1,NA
TGTGCCAGCAGCCGGGGACTCCACGAGCAGTACTTC,CASSRGLHEQYF,TRBV5-5,TRBJ2-7,NA,NA
TGCAGCGTCACCGGGACAATAGATGGCTACACCTTC,CSVTGTIDGYTF,TRBV29-1,TRBJ1-2,NA,NA
TGTGCCAGCAGCTCCATCCTTCTACGGGGTAATGGCTACACCTTC,CASSSILLRGNGYTF,TRBV3-1/TRBV3-2,TRBJ1-2,NA,NA
TGCGCCAGCAGCCCAGGTGAAGCTAACTATGGCTACACCTTC,CASSPGEANYGYTF,TRBV5-1,TRBJ1-2,NA,NA
TGTGCCAGCGGGCGGGAATCCAATCAGCCCCAGCATTTT,CASGRESNQPQHF,TRBV2,TRBJ1-5,NA,NA
TGTGCCAGCAGTTTGTCTACTCCGAACACCGGGGAGCTGTTTTTT,CASSLSTPNTGELFF,TRBV27,TRBJ2-2,NA,NA
TGTGCCAAAGGCGGCAGGGGGCAAGCGGGGGAGCTGTTTTTT,CAKGGRGQAGELFF,TRBV2,TRBJ2-2,TRBD1,NA
TGTGCCAGCAGGAGAGACGGGATGTATGGCTACACCTTC,CASRRDGMYGYTF,TRBV28,TRBJ1-2,NA,NA
TGTGCCAGCAGTTTGACAGGGGTGGGCGAAAAACTGTTTTTT,CASSLTGVGEKLFF,TRBV11-2,TRBJ1-4,TRBD1,NA
TGTGCCAGCAGCTTGACCAGGGTAGTGGACACTGAAGCTTTCTTT,CASSLTRVVDTEAFF,TRBV5-4,TRBJ1-1,NA,NA
TGTGCCAGCTCACGGGAGGGGGAGACCCAGTACTTC,CASSREGETQYF,TRBV18,TRBJ2-5,TRBD2,NA
TGTGCCAGCAGCTCACAGACATATGGCTACACCTTC,CASSSQTYGYTF,TRBV7-9,TRBJ1-2,NA,NA
TGTGCCAGCAGCCAAACGTCAGGGACAGGGGAAAATCACGAGCAGTACTTC,CASSQTSGTGENHEQYF,TRBV14,TRBJ2-7,TRBD1,NA
TGTGCCTGGAGTGTACAGGGGATGAACACTGAAGCTTTCTTT,CAWSVQGMNTEAFF,TRBV30,TRBJ1-1,TRBD1,few
TGTGCCAGCAGTGAAGCGCTGCGGGCCCCCGGGAACACCATATATTTT,CASSEALRAPGNTIYF,TRBV6-1,TRBJ1-3,NA,NA
TGCGCCAGCAGCTTGGTTGGGGGGTCGGCAGGAGAGACCCAGTACTTC,CASSLVGGSAGETQYF,TRBV5-1,TRBJ2-5,NA,NA
TGTGCCAGCAGCGTAGCCAGCGGACAGATCTACACCTTC,CASSVASGQIYTF,TRBV9,TRBJ1-2,NA,NA
TGTGCCAGCAGTGCTCGGGAGGCGCAGGAGGCCTACGAGCAGTACTTC,CASSAREAQEAYEQYF,TRBV6-1,TRBJ2-7,TRBD2,NA
TGTGCCAGCACCCACCGGACTAGCGATGTGGATACGCAGTATTTT,CASTHRTSDVDTQYF,TRBV28,TRBJ2-3,TRBD2,NA
TGTGCCTGGGCGGGGGGGGCGAACACTGAAGCTTTCTTT,CAWAGGANTEAFF,TRBV30,TRBJ1-1,NA,once
TGCGCCAGCAGCTTGGAGGCAGGGGGTGTCGAGCAGTACTTC,CASSLEAGGVEQYF,TRBV5-1,TRBJ2-7,TRBD1,NA
TGTGCCAGCAGTTACTCCTTTGCGCAGCCCCAGCATTTT,CASSYSFAQPQHF,TRBV6-6,TRBJ1-5,NA,once
TGTGCCAGCAGCAGTAATGAACAGGGCCTAAGATATAGCAATCAGCCCCAGCATTTT,CASSSNEQGLRYSNQPQHF,TRBV21-1,TRBJ1-5,NA,NA
TGTGCCAGCAGTCAGTTCACCTCACCCCTCCACTTT,CASSQFTSPLHF,TRBV28,TRBJ1-6,NA,NA
TGTGCCAGCAGCCCACAGGGTTTTGGCACTGAAGCTTTCTTT,CASSPQGFGTEAFF,TRBV7-2,TRBJ1-1,NA,NA
TGCGCCAGCAGCCCAAGGGCGGGGACGGAGACCTACGAGCAGTACTTC,CASSPRAGTETYEQYF,TRBV4-1,TRBJ2-7,NA,NA
TGTGCCAGTAGTATCCCGAGAACAGGGGTGGATGGCTACACCTTC,CASSIPRTGVDGYTF,TRBV19,TRBJ1-2,TRBD1,NA
TGTGCCAGCAGCGCGAGGGGCGGGGGGGCTATTATATCCTACAATGAGCAGTTCTTC,CASSARGGGAIISYNEQFF,TRBV7-6,TRBJ2-1,TRBD2,few
TGTGCCAGCAGCCAAGGTGGACTAGCGGAGTGGAACACCGGGGAGCTGTTTTTT,CASSQGGLAEWNTGELFF,TRBV4-2,TRBJ2-2,TRBD2,NA
TGTGCCAGCAGCCCCCCGCCGGGGAACACTGAAGCTTTCTTT,CASSPPPGNTEAFF,TRBV3-1/TRBV3-2,TRBJ1-1,NA,NA
TGTGCCAGCAGCCGACAGGGAAGGGACACTGAAGCTTTCTTT,CASSRQGRDTEAFF,TRBV7-9,TRBJ1-1,TRBD1,NA
TGTGCCAGCAGCGCACTGACAGGACCCAATGAAAAACTGTTTTTT,CASSALTGPNEKLFF,TRBV9,TRBJ1-4,NA,NA
TGCGCCAGCAGCCAAGAATTCGAGGGGGCCAATGAGCAGTTCTTC,CASSQEFEGANEQFF,TRBV4-1,TRBJ2-1,TRBD1,NA
TGCGCCAGCAGCTTGGACGGAGCCGGGGAGCTGTTTTTT,CASSLDGAGELFF,TRBV5-1,TRBJ2-2,NA,NA